This T cell receptor (beta chain) was recovered during a study of OX40 agonist ivuxolimab in advanced cancers. As for this clone: Its matching antigen is unknown.

Assay used: immunoSEQ multiplex PCR; TCRdb lists only in-frame clones, some missing. The table includes 65,000 to 80,000 clones, over 80% detected once. Germline CDR1 and CDR2: MNHNY and SVGAGI (reference sequence). This CDR3 is 16 amino acids long. After removal of 4 bases from V and 7 bases from J, the junction contained 5 bases not matched to a gene. Findings and limits, study-wide: Part of the nonresponder group also had normalized T-cell clonal expansion that was low. Among the lowest peripheral clonal expansion occurred in 0.1-3.0 mg/kg partial responders.

The sample was CD4+ or CD8+ T cells sorted from blood, taken in a trial of the OX40 agonist ivuxolimab. This chain joins TRBV6-6 and TRBJ2-1, with 15 bases that match TRBD2. This TCR was recovered from an adult with an advanced solid tumor such as melanoma, head and neck, liver or kidney cancer. The CDR3 DNA is TGTGCCAGCAGTTGGCCCGGGACTAGCGGGAGGAATGAGCAGTTCTTC. As protein: CASSWPGTSGRNEQFF.